These 6 T cell receptor beta chains were sequenced from one sample in a study of OX40 agonist ivuxolimab in advanced cancers. This table comes from immunoSEQ multiplex PCR, and its TCRdb copy is limited to in-frame clones, with some not included. The table lists 55,000 to 90,000 clones, almost 90% of them singletons. The sample consisted of CD4+ or CD8+ T cells sorted from blood, taken in a trial of the OX40 agonist ivuxolimab. Receptor source: an adult with an advanced solid tumor such as melanoma, head and neck, liver or kidney cancer.

The chain joins TRBV6-5 to TRBJ2-5; D gene uncertain. V dropped 4 bases and J dropped 5 bases, with 8 bases sitting between them. CDR1 is MNHEY, CDR2 SVGAGI, per germline. The CDR3 covers 12 residues. The CDR3 sequence is CASSSTGETQYF. Here the CDR3 DNA reads TGTGCCAGCAGTTCAACCGGGGAGACCCAGTACTTC.

The chain is built from TRBV28 and TRBJ1-1; D not resolved. CDR1 is MDHEN, CDR2 SYDVKM, per germline. The CDR3 has 13 amino acids. V was clipped by 6 bases and J by 0 bases, with 8 bases between them. The CDR3 protein is CASSSWMNTEAFF. DNA of the CDR3: TGTGCCAGCAGCTCTTGGATGAACACTGAAGCTTTCTTT.

This rearrangement joins TRBV13 to TRBJ1-3; D remains unclear. Germline V gene data show CDR1 as PRHDT and CDR2 as FYEKMQ (reference sequence). V gave up 1 base and J gave up 0 bases, with 7 bases separating them. The CDR3 covers 15 residues. The CDR3 is CASSLDGPSGNTIYF. For the CDR3, the DNA is TGTGCCAGCAGCTTAGACGGACCCTCTGGAAACACCATATATTTT.

This chain uses TRBV11-3 with TRBJ2-7; 7 positions agree with TRBD1. This CDR3 is built from 14 residues. Germline V gene sequence: CDR1 SGHNT, CDR2 YENEEA. Trimming took 5 bases from V and 0 from J; bases not matched to a gene: 4. In DNA, the CDR3 is TGTGCCAGCAGCCCGGGACAGAGCTCCTACGAGCAGTACTTC. It codes for CASSPGQSSYEQYF.

CDR3 loop: CASSLASFPRDTQYF. For the CDR3, the DNA is TGTGCCAGCAGCTTAGCCTCTTTCCCCAGGGATACGCAGTATTTT. The rearrangement joins TRBV7-2 to TRBJ2-3, with D unclear. Germline V CDR1 and CDR2: SGHTA, FQGNSA. The V and J ends lost 0 bases and 6 bases respectively, with 13 bases between them. This CDR3 has 15 amino acids.

The chain links TRBV5-6 to TRBJ2-4; D not resolved. The germline V and J ends were trimmed by 0 bases and 9 bases, with 16 bases remaining between them. The CDR3 has 15 residues. CDR1 SGHDT and CDR2 YYEEEE come from the germline V gene. CDR3 amino acids: CASSLGGRAVGIQYF. CDR3 nucleotides: TGTGCCAGCAGCTTGGGTGGTAGGGCCGTAGGCATTCAGTACTTC.